This record concerns one TCR beta chain sequence. The CDR3 is 15 amino acids. The germline V gene encodes CDR1 KGHDR and CDR2 SFDVKD. V trimming: 0 bases; J trimming: 8 bases; junction bases outside the gene matches: 5. The source of the sample is a study of control samples from healthy donors and cancer patients. Sequencing used immunoSEQ multiplex PCR; TCRdb keeps in-frame clones, though not all of them. The sample has some 120,000 clones; about 89% are singletons. This receptor was identified in a woman aged 18-35 years in good health. The gene calls are TRBV24-1 and TRBJ2-1; 8 nucleotides agree with TRBD1. Sequenced input: blood. The CDR3 reads CATSDLRTGSYEQFF. CDR3 bases: TGTGCCACCAGTGATTTGCGGACAGGGTCTTATGAGCAGTTCTTC.